This TCR beta chain emerged from a study of patients and donors after allogeneic stem cell transplantation. TCRdb passed the RT-PCR reads through MiXCR, listing each CDR3 protein once. The table includes a few hundred thousand distinct CDR3 sequences, 38% detected once. The V gene lost 2 bases and the J gene lost 9 bases, with 8 bases spanning the gap. Germline values: CDR1 DFQATT, CDR2 SNEGSKA (reference sequence). This CDR3 has 11 amino acids. V gene TRBV20-1 combines with J gene TRBJ2-1; D ambiguous. This TCR was recovered from a human donor who was either an allogeneic HSCT recipient or a stem cell or donor lymphocyte infusion donor (not recorded which). It is not recorded whose cells these are; they may come from a transplant donor. Source material: blood, either unsorted or a sorted T cell fraction (not recorded which). This CDR3 is CSARRWAEQFF. CDR3 coding DNA: TGCAGTGCTAGACGCTGGGCTGAGCAGTTCTTC.